This T cell receptor beta chain was profiled in a study of T cell changes during pregnancy in multiple sclerosis. Generated by immunoSEQ multiplex PCR, the TCRdb table keeps only in-frame clones and is missing some. In the table there are over 100,000 clones, 80% to 95% of which are singletons. Trimming took 3 bases from V and 2 from J, leaving 2 bases between them. CDR1 is SQVTM, CDR2 ANQGSEA, per germline. This CDR3 is built from 11 residues. This clone was found once. This specimen was peripheral blood, taken in the third trimester of pregnancy. The TCR comes from a female donor with multiple sclerosis, enrolled in a pregnancy study. The chain recombines TRBV29-1 with TRBJ1-3, with unresolved D. CDR3 nucleotide sequence: TGCAGCGTTGACACTGGAAACACCATATATTTT. Protein product: CSVDTGNTIYF. The complete variable domain, with remaining parts taken from reference TRBV29-1 and TRBJ1-3, reads SAVISQKPSRDICQRGTSLTIQCQVDSQVTMMFWYRQQPGQSLTLIATANQGSEATYESGFVIDKFPISRPNLTFSTLTVSNMSPEDSSIYLCSVDTGNTIYFGEGSWLTVV.